What follows are 20 T cell receptor beta chains derived from one specimen sequenced in a study of T cells after yellow fever vaccination. TCRdb reprocessed the 5' RACE reads via MiXCR and lists one record per CDR3 protein. The profile covers hundreds of thousands of distinct CDR3 sequences, with less than 4.5% appearing a single time and around 24% taken by the ten largest. Sequenced here: PBMCs, sampled on the day of the yellow fever booster vaccination. These receptors were taken from a young man who received the YFV17D yellow fever vaccine.

This clonotype appeared many times. This rearrangement joins TRBV7-9 to TRBJ1-4, with D uncertain. The CDR3 totals 14 residues. Looked up from germline, CDR1 is SEHNR and CDR2 is FQNEAQ (reference sequence). V lost 1 base, J lost 5 bases, and 8 bases lay in between. CDR3 bases: TGTGCCAGCAGCTTAGGCGGGGTAAATGAAAAACTGTTTTTT. Translation gives CASSLGGVNEKLFF.

This clonotype was observed a few times. The CDR3 region is CASSSVRETQYF. Here the CDR3 DNA reads TGTGCCAGCAGCTCTGTTCGTGAGACCCAGTACTTC. V usage is TRBV7-2 and J usage is TRBJ2-5; D not certain. The germline V gene has CDR1 SGHTA and CDR2 FQGNSA. The CDR3 sequence is 12 residues long. V lost 4 bases and J lost 5, with 8 bases in between. The full variable domain, completed using reference TRBV7-2 and TRBJ2-5, is GAGVSQSPSNKVTEKGKDVELRCDPISGHTALYWYRQSLGQGLEFLIYFQGNSAPDKSGLPSDRFSAERTGGSVSTLTIQRTQQEDSAVYLCASSSVRETQYFGPGTRLLVL.

This clonotype occurred many times. This chain joins TRBV10-3 and TRBJ2-3; D is perhaps TRBD1 or TRBD2 (5 bases each). Germline CDR1 is ENHRY and CDR2 is SYGVKD. Trimming removed 3 bases at V and 10 bases at J, with 20 bases between. The CDR3 is 15 amino acids. The CDR3 spells CAISDGEGPNKAQYF. The CDR3 DNA sequence: TGTGCCATCAGTGATGGAGAGGGGCCAAACAAGGCGCAGTATTTT.

The table lists this clonotype with many counts. The chain combines TRBV5-1 with TRBJ2-5; 9 positions match TRBD2. CDR3 length: 17 residues. Germline values: CDR1 SGHRS, CDR2 YFSETQ. The V and J ends lost 1 base and 2 bases, in that order; junction bases with no gene match: 9. CDR3 in DNA: TGCGCCAGCAGCTTGCTAGATGCGGGGGGGCAACAAGAGACCCAGTACTTC. Residues: CASSLLDAGGQQETQYF.

This clonotype was counted many times. The chain joins TRBV12-3 or TRBV12-4 to TRBJ1-4; 8 bases are shared with TRBD1. V shed 6 bases and J 11 bases; nucleotides not matched to a gene: 11. The CDR3 length is 14 residues. The CDR3 spells CASRRQDRVSKLFF. The CDR3 DNA follows: TGTGCCAGCAGACGACAGGACAGGGTTTCGAAACTGTTTTTT.

The sample holds many counts of this clonotype. This chain joins TRBV18 and TRBJ2-3; possible D gene TRBD1, 6 bases. Germline CDR1 KGHSH, CDR2 LQKENI. Trimming cost V 4 bases and J 3 bases, with 8 bases left between them. CDR3 length equals 13 residues. The CDR3 spells CASSQDRTDTQYF. Here the CDR3 DNA reads TGTGCCAGCTCACAGGACAGAACAGATACGCAGTATTTT.

This clonotype has a handful of counts. The rearrangement uses TRBV7-3 and TRBJ2-1; D unresolved. V was trimmed by 1 base and J by 0 bases, leaving 7 bases between them. The CDR3 totals 15 residues. From germline, CDR1 is SGHTA and CDR2 FQGTGA. CDR3 residues: CASSLSLVSYNEQFF. The CDR3 DNA reads TGTGCCAGCAGCTTAAGTCTAGTCTCCTACAATGAGCAGTTCTTC. The full variable domain, its missing parts supplied by reference TRBV7-3 and TRBJ2-1, is GAGVSQTPSNKVTEKGKYVELRCDPISGHTALYWYRQSLGQGPEFLIYFQGTGAADDSGLPNDRFFAVRPEGSVSTLKIQRTERGDSAVYLCASSLSLVSYNEQFFGPGTRLTVL.

This clonotype was observed many times. The chain has TRBV7-9 and TRBJ2-1, with 13 bases that match TRBD2. Germline V gene lookup returns CDR1 SEHNR and CDR2 FQNEAQ (reference sequence). CDR3 size: 18 residues. Losses at the gene ends were 5 bases for V and 2 bases for J; bases not matched to a gene: 9. CDR3 nucleotides: TGTGCCAGCAGCGGACCGGGACTAGCGGGGACCCCCTACAATGAGCAGTTCTTC. It yields the protein CASSGPGLAGTPYNEQFF.

This clonotype was observed at least ten times. The chain is built from TRBV15 and TRBJ2-2; the D is unclear. V dropped 0 bases and J dropped 4 bases, with 9 bases sitting between them. Germline CDR1 reads LNHNV; CDR2 reads YYDKDF (reference sequence). The CDR3 totals 15 residues. The CDR3 here is CATSREATFTGELFF. CDR3 DNA: TGTGCCACCAGCAGAGAGGCCACCTTCACCGGGGAGCTGTTTTTT.

This clonotype was detected many times. The V call is TRBV27, the J call TRBJ2-1, with 14 bases aligning to TRBD2. The V and J ends lost 6 bases and 2 bases, in that order; junction bases with no gene match: 9. Germline assignment: CDR1 MNHEY and CDR2 SMNVEV (reference sequence). This CDR3 has 18 amino acids. The CDR3 DNA follows: TGTGCCAGCAGACGGACTAGCGGGGGGCTACCCCCCTACAATGAGCAGTTCTTC. This codes for CASRRTSGGLPPYNEQFF.

This clonotype was picked up many times. The chain is built from TRBV6-5 and TRBJ2-7; 7 bases align to TRBD1. The V gene end was trimmed by 2 bases and the J gene end by 0 bases; junction bases not matched to a gene: 13. The CDR3 has 18 amino acids. Germline V CDR1 and CDR2: MNHEY, SVGAGI. The CDR3 loop is CASSYTVPSGTDSYEQYF. Written as DNA, the CDR3 is TGTGCCAGCAGTTACACCGTGCCCTCCGGGACAGACTCCTACGAGCAGTACTTC.

This clonotype showed up many times. CDR3 in amino acids: CASSLDARGQFF. CDR3 nucleotides: TGTGCCAGCAGCTTAGATGCCAGGGGGCAGTTCTTC. The chain carries TRBV7-9 and TRBJ2-1; TRBD1 might be the D (6 bases). Trimming took off 1 base at V and 12 bases at J, with 10 bases between the two ends. This CDR3 comprises 12 residues. The V gene's germline CDR1 is SEHNR and CDR2 FQNEAQ (reference sequence).

V is TRBV10-1 and J is TRBJ2-6; the match to TRBD1 covers 9 bases. CDR1 and CDR2 from the germline V gene are WNHNN and SYGVQD (reference sequence). This CDR3 region has 16 residues. V was clipped by 3 bases and J by 1 base; unmatched bases: 1. CDR3 sequence (DNA): TGCGCCAGCAGTGATGGGACAGGGTCTGGGGCCAACGTCCTGACTTTC. It encodes CASSDGTGSGANVLTF.

This clonotype was recorded at least ten times. The rearrangement joins TRBV29-1 to TRBJ1-2, with 7 positions matching TRBD1. J lost 5 bases, V lost 7 bases, and 7 bases had no gene match. Germline V gene lookup returns CDR1 SQVTM and CDR2 ANQGSEA. This CDR3 spans 12 amino acids. CDR3 loop: CSAQGVGYGYTF. CDR3 nucleotides: TGCAGCGCGCAGGGGGTCGGGTATGGCTACACCTTC.

This clonotype turned up a few times. The V gene is TRBV6-5, the J gene TRBJ2-7, with 14 bases identical to TRBD2. The CDR3 covers 14 residues. The germline V gene encodes CDR1 MNHEY and CDR2 SVGAGI. The V gene end was trimmed by 9 bases and the J gene end by 10 bases; junction bases not matched to a gene: 11. The CDR3 DNA reads as TGTGCCAGTTATGGGACTAGCGGGGGCCAAAACCAGTACTTC. It yields the protein CASYGTSGGQNQYF.

This clonotype was observed many times. The V gene is TRBV20-1, the J gene TRBJ2-1; 9 positions agree with TRBD1. CDR1 is DFQATT and CDR2 is SNEGSKA in the germline V gene (reference sequence). The length of the CDR3 is 13 residues. The trim removed 2 bases at V and 8 bases at J, leaving 4 bases unmatched. CDR3 sequence reads: CSARSTGGDEQFF. The CDR3 DNA sequence: TGCAGTGCTAGATCGACAGGGGGGGATGAGCAGTTCTTC.

In its sample, this clonotype was seen many times. The chain is built from TRBV20-1 and TRBJ1-6; no firm D call. From germline, CDR1 is DFQATT and CDR2 SNEGSKA (reference sequence). CDR3 length: 14 residues. Trimming took off 5 bases at V and 9 bases at J, with 17 bases between the two ends. The CDR3 DNA reads TGCAGTGCTCCCGAGATCGGTGGGATTTCACCCCTCCACTTT. As protein: CSAPEIGGISPLHF.

This clonotype was counted at least ten times. V is TRBV2 and J is TRBJ2-4, with a possible D match to TRBD1 (5 bases). Germline V gives CDR1 SNHLY, CDR2 FYNNEI. The CDR3 spans 15 residues. The V gene lost 6 bases and the J gene lost 1 base, with 13 bases spanning the gap. This CDR3 is CASRVRVLAKNIQYF. CDR3 DNA: TGTGCCAGCAGGGTCAGGGTCTTGGCCAAAAACATTCAGTACTTC. The full variable domain, with the rest looked up from reference TRBV2 and TRBJ2-4, is EPEVTQTPSHQVTQMGQEVILRCVPISNHLYFYWYRQILGQKVEFLVSFYNNEISEKSEIFDDQFSVERPDGSNFTLKIRSTKLEDSAMYFCASRVRVLAKNIQYFGAGTRLSVL.

This clonotype was observed a few times. This chain links TRBV7-2 with TRBJ1-4; TRBD1 aligns across 10 bases. The CDR3 runs 16 residues. V shed 3 bases and J 8 bases; nucleotides not matched to a gene: 9. Looked up from germline, CDR1 is SGHTA and CDR2 is FQGNSA. The CDR3 nucleotides are TGTGCCAGCAGCTTCAGGGGGACAGGGGAAGGAGAAAAACTGTTTTTT. Protein product: CASSFRGTGEGEKLFF.

A few counts support this clonotype. The chain recombines TRBV3-1 with TRBJ2-5; 10 bases line up with TRBD2. The CDR3 has 15 amino acids. With 5 bases clipped from V and 5 bases from J, the junction kept 8 bases outside the gene matches. Germline CDR1 and CDR2: LGHDT and YNNKEL (reference sequence). Here the CDR3 DNA reads TGTGCCAGCAGCGCGGCGGGACTAGCGCTGGAGACCCAGTACTTC. Its translation is CASSAAGLALETQYF.